A selection of T cell receptor beta chains follows, all from one sample in a study of OX40 agonist ivuxolimab in advanced cancers. TCRdb keeps only in-frame clones here, not all; method: immunoSEQ multiplex PCR. This table has about 67,000 clones, 85% appearing once. The specimen was CD4+ or CD8+ T cells sorted from blood, collected in a trial of the OX40 agonist ivuxolimab. The source of these receptors is an adult with an advanced solid tumor such as melanoma, head and neck, liver or kidney cancer. Each CDR3 is given with its conserved first and last residue. The D gene is left open where the match is weak. Expanded clones are given a class, and other clones once, few, many or no size at all.

cdr3_aa,cdr3_nt,d_call,clone_size,j_call,v_call
CASSEGAVGLSYEQYF,TGTGCCAGCAGTGAAGGGGCTGTGGGACTTTCCTACGAGCAGTACTTC,-,-,TRBJ2-7,TRBV2
CASGDPRTGNTIYF,TGTGCCAGCGGGGACCCAAGAACTGGAAACACCATATATTTT,-,-,TRBJ1-3,TRBV2
CASSLGLLVNYNEQFF,TGCGCCAGCAGCTTGGGGCTGTTAGTCAACTACAATGAGCAGTTCTTC,-,-,TRBJ2-1,TRBV5-1
CAGWGSSYNEQFF,TGTGCCGGCTGGGGTAGCTCCTACAATGAGCAGTTCTTC,-,-,TRBJ2-1,TRBV30
CASSLDSTNEKLFF,TGCGCCAGCAGCTTGGACAGCACTAATGAAAAACTGTTTTTT,-,-,TRBJ1-4,TRBV5-1
CASRKTGSYGYTF,TGTGCCAGCAGAAAAACAGGGTCTTACGGCTACACCTTC,-,-,TRBJ1-2,TRBV6-5
CASSEGAISYEQYF,TGTGCCAGCAGTGAAGGGGCGATAAGCTACGAGCAGTACTTC,-,once,TRBJ2-7,TRBV6-1
CASSLVGTDQETQYF,TGCGCCAGCAGCTTGGTTGGCACCGACCAAGAGACCCAGTACTTC,-,-,TRBJ2-5,TRBV5-1
CASSGSGANVLTF,TGTGCCAGCAGCGGGTCTGGGGCCAACGTCCTGACTTTC,-,-,TRBJ2-6,TRBV7-9
CASSTRGQGKDTQYF,TGCGCCAGCAGTACCCGGGGCCAGGGAAAGGATACGCAGTATTTT,-,-,TRBJ2-3,TRBV10-1
CASSPTRQMPYQPQHF,TGTGCCAGCTCACCAACGAGGCAGATGCCCTATCAGCCCCAGCATTTT,-,few,TRBJ1-5,TRBV18
CASSETRQFTGELFF,TGTGCCAGCAGCGAAACAAGACAGTTCACCGGGGAGCTGTTTTTT,-,-,TRBJ2-2,TRBV6-1
CASSFVGETQYF,TGTGCCAGCAGTTTTGTAGGGGAGACCCAGTACTTC,-,-,TRBJ2-5,TRBV28
CASSLGGQGNFNSPLHF,TGTGCCAGCAGCTTGGGGGGACAGGGGAACTTCAATTCACCCCTCCACTTT,TRBD1,-,TRBJ1-6,TRBV7-2
CASSRPGRDNQPQHF,TGCGCCAGCAGCAGACCAGGGAGGGACAATCAGCCCCAGCATTTT,-,-,TRBJ1-5,TRBV5-1
CAWSAWDRANTEAFF,TGTGCCTGGAGTGCCTGGGACAGGGCGAACACTGAAGCTTTCTTT,TRBD1,-,TRBJ1-1,TRBV30
CASSLEPGGNEKLFF,TGCGCCAGCAGCTTGGAACCAGGTGGTAATGAAAAACTGTTTTTT,-,-,TRBJ1-4,TRBV5-1
CASSSSSEAFF,TGTGCCAGCAGCTCCAGTTCTGAAGCTTTCTTT,-,-,TRBJ1-1,TRBV7-9
CAWSQREDYGYTF,TGTGCCTGGAGTCAGAGGGAAGACTATGGCTACACCTTC,-,-,TRBJ1-2,TRBV30
CASSWDRGQNEKLFF,TGCGCCAGCAGCTGGGACAGGGGCCAAAATGAAAAACTGTTTTTT,TRBD1,-,TRBJ1-4,TRBV5-1
CASSLHTYERGSSYNEQFF,TGTGCCAGCAGCCTGCACACCTACGAAAGGGGGAGCTCCTACAATGAGCAGTTCTTC,-,-,TRBJ2-1,TRBV7-9
CASSYPSVGGSSYNEQFF,TGCGCCAGCAGCTATCCTAGCGTAGGGGGGAGCTCCTACAATGAGCAGTTCTTC,-,-,TRBJ2-1,TRBV5-1
CAWSVTSYEQYF,TGTGCCTGGAGTGTTACGTCCTACGAGCAGTACTTC,-,-,TRBJ2-7,TRBV30
CASSQREIGEQYF,TGCGCCAGCAGCCAGAGGGAAATCGGCGAGCAGTACTTC,-,-,TRBJ2-7,TRBV4-1
CASSGGLAGSLSSYNEQFF,TGTGCCAGCAGCGGCGGACTAGCGGGGTCCCTAAGCTCCTACAATGAGCAGTTCTTC,TRBD2,few,TRBJ2-1,TRBV9
CASSSGPQGGFYNEQFF,TGTGCCAGCAGCTCCGGGCCACAGGGGGGGTTCTACAATGAGCAGTTCTTC,-,-,TRBJ2-1,TRBV7-2
CASSLRAVGQETQYF,TGTGCCAGCAGCTTAAGGGCGGTAGGCCAAGAGACCCAGTACTTC,-,-,TRBJ2-5,TRBV7-9
CASSFQPNEKLFF,TGTGCCAGCAGCTTTCAGCCTAATGAAAAACTGTTTTTT,-,once,TRBJ1-4,TRBV7-2
CASSPAGLAGDRDTQYF,TGTGCCAGTAGTCCGGCGGGACTAGCGGGAGATCGAGATACGCAGTATTTT,TRBD2,-,TRBJ2-3,TRBV19
CASSATRLAVYNEQFF,TGTGCCAGCAGCGCCACCCGACTAGCGGTTTACAATGAGCAGTTCTTC,TRBD2,once,TRBJ2-1,TRBV5-4
CASSLGLAGALGETQYF,TGTGCCAGCAGCTTAGGGCTAGCGGGGGCCCTAGGCGAGACCCAGTACTTC,TRBD2,-,TRBJ2-5,TRBV7-2
CASSQGTRDTQYF,TGCGCCAGCAGCCAAGGTACTAGAGATACGCAGTATTTT,-,-,TRBJ2-3,TRBV4-3
CASTPEAVSYNEQFF,TGTGCCAGCACTCCCGAGGCTGTCTCCTACAATGAGCAGTTCTTC,-,once,TRBJ2-1,TRBV27
CASSRGGPASYEQYF,TGTGCCAGCAGCCGCGGAGGGCCGGCCTCCTACGAGCAGTACTTC,-,-,TRBJ2-7,TRBV7-9
CASTRLGGGSTDTQYF,TGTGCCAGCACTCGACTGGGCGGGGGCTCCACAGATACGCAGTATTTT,-,-,TRBJ2-3,TRBV2
CASSLQGMNTEAFF,TGTGCCAGCAGCTTACAGGGAATGAACACTGAAGCTTTCTTT,-,-,TRBJ1-1,TRBV7-3